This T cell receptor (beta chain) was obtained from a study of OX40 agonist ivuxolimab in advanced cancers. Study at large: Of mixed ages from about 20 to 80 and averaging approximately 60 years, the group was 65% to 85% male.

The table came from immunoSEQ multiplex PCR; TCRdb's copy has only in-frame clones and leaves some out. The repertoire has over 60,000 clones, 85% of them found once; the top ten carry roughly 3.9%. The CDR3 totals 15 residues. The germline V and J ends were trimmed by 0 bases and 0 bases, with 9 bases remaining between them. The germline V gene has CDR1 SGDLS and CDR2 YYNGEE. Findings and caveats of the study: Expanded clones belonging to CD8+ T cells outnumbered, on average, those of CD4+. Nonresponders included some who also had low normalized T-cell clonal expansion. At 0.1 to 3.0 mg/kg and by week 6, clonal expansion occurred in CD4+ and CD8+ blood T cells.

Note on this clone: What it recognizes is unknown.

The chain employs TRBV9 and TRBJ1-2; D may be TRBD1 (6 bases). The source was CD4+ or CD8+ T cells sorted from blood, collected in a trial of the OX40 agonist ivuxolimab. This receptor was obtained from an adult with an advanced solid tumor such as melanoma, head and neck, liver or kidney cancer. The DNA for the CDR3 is TGTGCCAGCAGCGTAGGGGGGCATACTAACTATGGCTACACCTTC. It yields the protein CASSVGGHTNYGYTF.